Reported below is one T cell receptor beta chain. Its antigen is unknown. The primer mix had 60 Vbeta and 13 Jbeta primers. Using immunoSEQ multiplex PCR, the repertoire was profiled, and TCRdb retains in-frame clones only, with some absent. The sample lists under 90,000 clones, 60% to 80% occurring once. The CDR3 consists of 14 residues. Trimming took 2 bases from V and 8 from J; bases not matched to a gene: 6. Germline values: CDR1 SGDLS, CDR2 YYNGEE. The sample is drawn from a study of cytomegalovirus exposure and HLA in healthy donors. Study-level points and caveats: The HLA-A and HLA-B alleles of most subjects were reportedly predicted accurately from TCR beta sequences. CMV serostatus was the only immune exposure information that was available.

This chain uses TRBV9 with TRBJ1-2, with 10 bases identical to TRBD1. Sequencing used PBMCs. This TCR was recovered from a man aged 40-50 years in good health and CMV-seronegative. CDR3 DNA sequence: TGTGCCAGCAGCGTTAGGACAGGGGGAGTCGGCTACACCTTC. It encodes CASSVRTGGVGYTF.